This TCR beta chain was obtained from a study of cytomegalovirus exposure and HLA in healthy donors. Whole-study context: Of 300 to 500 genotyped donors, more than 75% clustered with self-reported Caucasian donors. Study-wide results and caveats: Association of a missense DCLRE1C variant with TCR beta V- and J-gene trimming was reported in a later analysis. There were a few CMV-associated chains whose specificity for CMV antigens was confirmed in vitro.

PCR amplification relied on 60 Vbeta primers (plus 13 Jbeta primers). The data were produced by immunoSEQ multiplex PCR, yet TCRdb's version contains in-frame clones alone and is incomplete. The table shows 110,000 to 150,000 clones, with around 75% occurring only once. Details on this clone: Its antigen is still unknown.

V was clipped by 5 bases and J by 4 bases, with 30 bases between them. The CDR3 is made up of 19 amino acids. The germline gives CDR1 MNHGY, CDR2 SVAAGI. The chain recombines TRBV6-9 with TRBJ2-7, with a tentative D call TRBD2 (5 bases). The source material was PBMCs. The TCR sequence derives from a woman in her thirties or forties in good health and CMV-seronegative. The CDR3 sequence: CASSPSGIGRSLGYYEQYF. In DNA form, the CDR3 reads TGTGCCAGCAGTCCCTCGGGAATTGGACGGAGTCTAGGGTATTACGAGCAGTACTTC.